This T cell receptor (beta chain) came from a study of CD8 T cells in Susac syndrome. With random hexamers, roughly 0.45 to 1 ug RNA was reverse transcribed. TCRdb re-analysed the immunoSEQ multiplex PCR reads in MiXCR, keeping a single row per CDR3 protein. The data hold about 190,000 distinct CDR3 sequences, with 95% observed a single time. Negative magnetic isolation gave CD8+ and CD4+ cells; FACS enriched CD8+ TEMRA. Sequences were obtained from CD8+ T cells from PBMCs. This receptor was identified in a human donor with Susac syndrome.

As DNA, the CDR3 is TGTGCCAGCAGCTGGGACAGGGGGGTCGCGTATGGCTACACCTTC. Protein sequence: CASSWDRGVAYGYTF. The V gene is TRBV5-6, the J gene TRBJ1-2, with 11 bases fitting TRBD1. The CDR3 contains 15 residues. Losses at the gene ends were 3 bases for V and 5 bases for J; bases not matched to a gene: 6. Germline V CDR1 and CDR2: SGHDT, YYEEEE.